The 2 T cell receptor beta chains in this list originate from one sample, sequenced in a study of CD8+ T cells in alopecia areata. RNA, once extracted, was reverse transcribed into cDNA for use as the sequencing template. The repertoire was sequenced with immunoSEQ multiplex PCR; TCRdb's copy has only in-frame clones and lacks some. The sample comprises about 200,000 clones, about two fifths of which are singletons, and 0.4% to 0.55% rests with the top ten. As to treatment: oral pan-JAK inhibitor, 5-10 mg twice daily. This sample comprised CD4+ T cells sorted from blood, obtained between weeks 30 and 35, from a patient treated with tofacitinib. These receptors originate from a human donor with alopecia areata.

This clone was found a few times. The chain carries TRBV12-5 and TRBJ1-1; D remains ambiguous. Germline V gene data show CDR1 as LGHNT and CDR2 as FRNRAP. The CDR3 runs to 11 residues. Trimming took off 4 bases at V and 7 bases at J, with 7 bases between the two ends. CDR3 DNA: TGTGCTAGTGGTTCTATTAATGAAGCTTTCTTT. Translation gives CASGSINEAFF.

The chain employs TRBV4-1 and TRBJ2-5; TRBD1 matches at 9 bases. This CDR3 is built from 15 residues. Unmatched junction bases numbered 3, after V lost 4 bases and J lost 0 bases. Germline CDR1 reads MGHRA; CDR2 reads YSYEKL. In nucleotides, the CDR3 is TGCGCCAGCAGCCCCTGGACAGGGGACCAAGAGACCCAGTACTTC. Translation: CASSPWTGDQETQYF.